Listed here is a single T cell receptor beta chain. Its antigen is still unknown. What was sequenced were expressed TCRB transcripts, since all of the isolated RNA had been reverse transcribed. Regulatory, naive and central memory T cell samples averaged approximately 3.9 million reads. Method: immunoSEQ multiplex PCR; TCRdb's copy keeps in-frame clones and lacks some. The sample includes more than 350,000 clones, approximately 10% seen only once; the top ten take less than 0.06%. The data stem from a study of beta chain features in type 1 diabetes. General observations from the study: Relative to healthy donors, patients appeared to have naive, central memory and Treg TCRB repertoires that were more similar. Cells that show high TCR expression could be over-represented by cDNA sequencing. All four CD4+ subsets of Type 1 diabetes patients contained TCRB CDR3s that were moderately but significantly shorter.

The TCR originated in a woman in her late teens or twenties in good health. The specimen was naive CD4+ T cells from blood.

CDR3 DNA sequence: TGCAGCGGCTACGGGGGGGGCTGGGAGACCCAGTACTTC. It codes for CSGYGGGWETQYF. The rearrangement uses TRBV29-1 and TRBJ2-5, with 8 bases identical to TRBD2. Trimming removed 7 bases from V and 5 bases from J; junction bases left unmatched: 9. The V gene's germline CDR1 is SQVTM and CDR2 ANQGSEA. This CDR3 is 13 amino acids long.